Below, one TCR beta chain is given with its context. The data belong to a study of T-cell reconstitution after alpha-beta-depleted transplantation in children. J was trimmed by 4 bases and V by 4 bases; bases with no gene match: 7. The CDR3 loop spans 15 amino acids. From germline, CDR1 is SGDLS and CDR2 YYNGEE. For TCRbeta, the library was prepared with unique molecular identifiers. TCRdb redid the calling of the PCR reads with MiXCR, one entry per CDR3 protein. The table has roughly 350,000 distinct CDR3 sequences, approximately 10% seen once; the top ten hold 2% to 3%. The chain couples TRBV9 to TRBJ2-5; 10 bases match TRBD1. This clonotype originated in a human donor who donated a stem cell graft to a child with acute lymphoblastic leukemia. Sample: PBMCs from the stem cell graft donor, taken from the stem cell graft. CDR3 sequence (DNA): TGTGCCAGCAGCTTTCGACAGGGGGCGGGAGAGACCCAGTACTTC. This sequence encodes CASSFRQGAGETQYF.